These T cell receptor beta chains were read from a single sample in a study of shared clonotypes between healthy human individuals. Measured with immunoSEQ multiplex PCR; TCRdb has only the in-frame clones, and not every one. The sample consists of about 1.5 million clones, approximately 97% of them appearing once. Sequenced: naive CD4+ T cells sorted from blood. These receptors all come from a man in his thirties or forties in good health. Both conserved end residues are part of each CDR3. The D gene is left open where the match is weak. Clone size is shown for a subset of rows, as once, few, many or a class of expanded clone.

J: TRBJ1-2
V: TRBV29-1
D: TRBD1
size: -
DNA: TGCAGCGTTCTGACAGGGAAGATGGGCTACACCTTC
CDR3: CSVLTGKMGYTF

J: TRBJ1-4
V: TRBV28
D: -
size: -
DNA: TGTGCCAGCAGTTTTGCGAGGGGTGCTGAAAAACTGTTTTTT
CDR3: CASSFARGAEKLFF

J: TRBJ1-1
V: TRBV28
D: -
size: -
DNA: TGTGCCAGCAGTTTCAGGGTCACTGAAGCTTTCTTT
CDR3: CASSFRVTEAFF

J: TRBJ2-7
V: TRBV7-9
D: TRBD1
size: -
DNA: TGTGCCAGCAGCTTCCGGACAGGGTCCTACGAGCAGTACTTC
CDR3: CASSFRTGSYEQYF

J: TRBJ2-1
V: TRBV5-4
D: -
size: -
DNA: TGTGCCAGCAGCTTGAGGGCTCAGGCCAATGAGCAGTTCTTC
CDR3: CASSLRAQANEQFF

J: TRBJ1-3
V: TRBV6-1
D: TRBD1
size: -
DNA: TGTGCCAGCAGTGACAAGATGGGACAGCGCTCTGGAAACACCATATATTTT
CDR3: CASSDKMGQRSGNTIYF

J: TRBJ1-1
V: TRBV18
D: -
size: -
DNA: TGTGCCAGCTCACCACCGGCTATGGGCAGCAACATGAACACTGAAGCTTTCTTT
CDR3: CASSPPAMGSNMNTEAFF

J: TRBJ1-1
V: TRBV19
D: -
size: -
DNA: TGTGCCAGTAGTCTCGTCAGGGGCACTGAAGCTTTCTTT
CDR3: CASSLVRGTEAFF

J: TRBJ2-2
V: TRBV13
D: TRBD1
size: -
DNA: TGTGCCAGCAGACAAGAGGGACAGGGTCTCACCGGGGAGCTGTTTTTT
CDR3: CASRQEGQGLTGELFF

J: TRBJ2-7
V: TRBV18
D: -
size: once
DNA: TGTGCCAGCGAAGAAACTAGCACACTTACCTACGAGCAGTACTTC
CDR3: CASEETSTLTYEQYF

J: TRBJ2-5
V: TRBV5-1
D: TRBD1
size: -
DNA: TGCGCCAGCAGCTTGGGGCAGGGGGAAGAGACCCAGTACTTC
CDR3: CASSLGQGEETQYF

J: TRBJ2-3
V: TRBV27
D: -
size: -
DNA: TGTGCCAGCAGTTTTTTCTCCCCAGTGGCCACCAGTACAGATACGCAGTATTTT
CDR3: CASSFFSPVATSTDTQYF

J: TRBJ2-1
V: TRBV19
D: TRBD2
size: -
DNA: TGTGCCAGTAGTACCTCCTTTCTAGCGGGGAGCTATTACAATGAGCAGTTCTTC
CDR3: CASSTSFLAGSYYNEQFF

J: TRBJ2-1
V: TRBV11-3
D: TRBD2
size: -
DNA: TGTGCCAGCAGCGAAATGGGACTAGCGGCCTACAATGAGCAGTTCTTC
CDR3: CASSEMGLAAYNEQFF

J: TRBJ1-4
V: TRBV10-3
D: -
size: -
DNA: TGTGCCATCAGTGATAGCAGGAGCGAAAAACTGTTTTTT
CDR3: CAISDSRSEKLFF

J: TRBJ2-7
V: TRBV30
D: -
size: -
DNA: TGTGCCTGGAGTGATGGGAGCTCCTACGAGCAGTACTTC
CDR3: CAWSDGSSYEQYF

J: TRBJ1-1
V: TRBV6-5
D: TRBD1
size: -
DNA: TGTGCCAGCAACAGGGGGAGAGGCACTGAAGCTTTCTTT
CDR3: CASNRGRGTEAFF

J: TRBJ2-1
V: TRBV5-1
D: -
size: -
DNA: TGCGCCAGCAGCTTGGGCTCTAGCTCCTACAATGAGCAGTTCTTC
CDR3: CASSLGSSSYNEQFF

J: TRBJ2-7
V: TRBV7-6
D: TRBD1
size: -
DNA: TGTGCCAGCAGCTCGGGGACAGGGGGCGAGCAGTACTTC
CDR3: CASSSGTGGEQYF

J: TRBJ2-1
V: TRBV27
D: TRBD2
size: once
DNA: TGTGCCAGCACCTTCATTTTGACTAGCGGTACCTACAATGAGCAGTTCTTC
CDR3: CASTFILTSGTYNEQFF

J: TRBJ2-3
V: TRBV7-2
D: TRBD1
size: -
DNA: TGTGCCAGCAGCTTACGACAGGGTCCCACAGATACGCAGTATTTT
CDR3: CASSLRQGPTDTQYF

J: TRBJ2-6
V: TRBV1
D: -
size: -
DNA: TGCACCAGCAGCAACAGGGGGACTGGGGCCAACGTCCTGACTTTC
CDR3: CTSSNRGTGANVLTF

J: TRBJ2-1
V: TRBV21-1
D: -
size: -
DNA: TGTGCCAGCAGCTATCGTCCCGGGACAGGGACCTACAATGAGCAGTTCTTC
CDR3: CASSYRPGTGTYNEQFF

J: TRBJ2-7
V: TRBV6-5
D: -
size: -
DNA: TGTGCCAGCAGGCCGACCAGGGGTCTTATCCACGAGCAGTACTTC
CDR3: CASRPTRGLIHEQYF

J: TRBJ2-2
V: TRBV19
D: -
size: -
DNA: TGTGCCAGTAGTATAGAGAACACCGGGGAGCTGTTTTTT
CDR3: CASSIENTGELFF

J: TRBJ1-5
V: TRBV7-2
D: -
size: -
DNA: TGTGCCAGCAGCTCCACCTTAAGCGGTCAGCCCCAGCATTTT
CDR3: CASSSTLSGQPQHF

J: TRBJ2-2
V: TRBV28
D: TRBD1
size: -
DNA: TGTGCCACCAACGGACAGGTCAACACCGGGGAGCTGTTTTTT
CDR3: CATNGQVNTGELFF

J: TRBJ1-1
V: TRBV28
D: -
size: -
DNA: TGTGCCAGCAGTTGGTTCGGGGGCGGAGGCACTGAAGCTTTCTTT
CDR3: CASSWFGGGGTEAFF

J: TRBJ2-7
V: TRBV7-2
D: -
size: -
DNA: TGTGCCAGCAGCAGGTCTAGCATTTTTGGCGACGAGCAGTACTTC
CDR3: CASSRSSIFGDEQYF

J: TRBJ2-5
V: TRBV18
D: -
size: -
DNA: TGTGCCAGCTCACCCGTAAACAGGGTCCAAGAGACCCAGTACTTC
CDR3: CASSPVNRVQETQYF

J: TRBJ1-5
V: TRBV6-1
D: -
size: -
DNA: TGTGCCAGCAGCACAGGGTCTGTTAATCAGCCCCAGCATTTT
CDR3: CASSTGSVNQPQHF